The 8 T cell receptor beta chains below all came from one sample that was sequenced in a study of blood T cell repertoires in COVID-19. The data were produced by immunoSEQ multiplex PCR, yet TCRdb's version contains in-frame clones alone and is incomplete. This sample has 53,000 or so clones, with 86% found just once. Sample: peripheral blood. Receptor source: an older man with acute or convalescent COVID-19.

This clone occurred once. V gene TRBV5-1 combines with J gene TRBJ1-4; possibly TRBD1 for D (5 bases). This CDR3 has 14 residues. CDR1 and CDR2 from the germline V gene are SGHRS and YFSETQ. V gave up 2 bases and J gave up 8 bases, with 13 bases separating them. CDR3 loop: CASSLRGVDEKLFF. Written as DNA, the CDR3 is TGCGCCAGCAGCTTAAGGGGCGTAGACGAAAAACTGTTTTTT.

V gene TRBV4-2 combines with J gene TRBJ1-4; D unclear. V gave up 4 bases and J gave up 7 bases, with 10 bases separating them. CDR1 is LGHNA, CDR2 YNFKEQ, per germline. The CDR3 runs 13 residues. The CDR3 coding sequence is TGTGCCAGCAGCCCCCGGGGAAGTGAAAAACTGTTTTTT. This translates into CASSPRGSEKLFF.

J is TRBJ1-1 and V is TRBV6-5; D unclear. The CDR3 totals 12 residues. CDR1 and CDR2 from the germline V gene are MNHEY and SVGAGI. V was cut by 6 bases and J by 0 bases, with 5 bases left in between. CDR3 sequence: CASREMNTEAFF. Here the CDR3 DNA reads TGTGCCAGCAGGGAGATGAACACTGAAGCTTTCTTT.

This chain connects TRBV5-1 to TRBJ2-3; 8 positions match TRBD2. Trimming cost V 0 bases and J 3 bases; bases outside gene matches: 6. The V gene's germline CDR1 is SGHRS and CDR2 YFSETQ. The CDR3 extends over 16 amino acids. CDR3 sequence reads: CASSLVPAGDTDTQYF. In DNA, the CDR3 is TGCGCCAGCAGCTTGGTTCCAGCGGGGGATACAGATACGCAGTATTTT.

This chain connects TRBV27 to TRBJ2-3; D is ambiguous. CDR1 and CDR2 (germline): MNHEY, SMNVEV (reference sequence). V lost 3 bases and J 0 bases, leaving 7 bases between the germline ends. CDR3 length: 14 residues. CDR3 DNA: TGTGCCAGCAGTTTGATCGAGAGCACAGATACGCAGTATTTT. Translating gives CASSLIESTDTQYF.

The chain recombines TRBV4-3 with TRBJ1-3; D call uncertain. Germline CDR1 and CDR2: LGHNA and YSLEER. Trimming shortened V by 0 bases and J by 4 bases, and 13 bases separated the two germline ends. The CDR3 contains 16 residues. CDR3 DNA: TGCGCCAGCAGCCAAGATTGGAGGGTTGCAGGAAACACCATATATTTT. Translating it yields CASSQDWRVAGNTIYF.

This chain connects TRBV5-1 to TRBJ2-7; tentatively, D is TRBD1 (6 bases). CDR1 is SGHRS, CDR2 YFSETQ, per germline. The V and J ends lost 1 base and 6 bases respectively, with 11 bases between them. The CDR3 sequence is 13 residues long. The CDR3 loop reads CASSLSGDGEQYF. The CDR3 coding sequence is TGCGCCAGCAGCTTGTCAGGGGACGGCGAGCAGTACTTC.

By share of the sample, this clone is medium-sized (0.01 to 0.1%). The rearrangement joins TRBV29-1 to TRBJ2-7; tentatively, D is TRBD2 (5 bases). CDR1 and CDR2 (germline): SQVTM, ANQGSEA. Between the trimmed V and J ends, which lost 4 bases and 1 base, there was a span of 14 bases. CDR3 length equals 14 residues. DNA of the CDR3: TGCAGCGTTGGATCGGGGAGTAGGTCCTACGAGCAGTACTTC. Translating it yields CSVGSGSRSYEQYF.